One and the same sample provided the 14 T cell receptor beta chains below, sequenced in a study of monozygotic twins with inflammatory bowel disease. Each CDR3 protein gets one entry in TCRdb, which reprocessed the 5' RACE reads and gives no DNA. The listing records approximately 420,000 distinct CDR3 sequences. The sample taken for sequencing was blood. These receptors originate from a human donor with ulcerative colitis or Crohn's disease, or a healthy co-twin of an affected twin (not recorded which).

The chain recombines TRBV5-1 with TRBJ2-2; there is no DNA to check the TCRdb D call of TRBD2. CDR1 and CDR2 (germline): SGHRS, YFSETQ. The CDR3 runs to 19 residues. Here the CDR3 reads CASSLSPVSGRADTGELFF.

The rearrangement joins TRBV29-1 to TRBJ1-1. The CDR3 consists of 14 residues. The germline V gene encodes CDR1 SQVTM and CDR2 ANQGSEA. CDR3 residues: CSVGGGVVHTEAFF.

V usage is TRBV9 and J usage is TRBJ1-4. Per germline, CDR1 SGDLS and CDR2 YYNGEE. The CDR3 loop spans 14 amino acids. CDR3 amino acids: CASSTGLFNEKLFF. The variable domain in full, completed from reference TRBV9 and TRBJ1-4, reads DSGVTQTPKHLITATGQRVTLRCSPRSGDLSVYWYQQSLDQGLQFLIQYYNGEERAKGNILERFSAQQFPDLHSELNLSSLELGDSALYFCASSTGLFNEKLFFGSGTQLSVL.

The chain couples TRBV29-1 to TRBJ2-7. Germline V gene data show CDR1 as SQVTM and CDR2 as ANQGSEA. CDR3 length: 14 amino acids. The CDR3 loop is CSVVVSGGSYEQYF.

This sequence joins TRBV11-2 and TRBJ1-1; TCRdb returns TRBD1, unconfirmable since there is no DNA. This CDR3 spans 14 amino acids. The germline CDR1 and CDR2 sequences are SGHAT and FQNNGV. CDR3 sequence: CASSLGAGNTEAFF.

The chain recombines TRBV11-2 with TRBJ2-7. Germline lookup yields CDR1 SGHAT and CDR2 FQNNGV. The length of the CDR3 is 12 residues. CDR3 amino acids: CASSYQRSREYF.

The chain employs TRBV12-3 or TRBV12-4 and TRBJ2-5. The CDR3 has 13 amino acids. The CDR3 protein is CASSQQSRETQYF.

The chain couples TRBV5-6 to TRBJ2-5; TCRdb returns TRBD1, unconfirmable since there is no DNA. The germline V gene encodes CDR1 SGHDT and CDR2 YYEEEE. The CDR3 extends over 15 amino acids. The chain's CDR3 is CASSPTGARSETQYF.

The genes are TRBV5-4 and TRBJ1-2; as DNA is missing, the TRBD1 call by TCRdb cannot be tested. CDR3 length: 15 amino acids. Germline V gene sequence: CDR1 SGHNT, CDR2 YYREEE (reference sequence). This CDR3 is CAIKRELTTGGGYTF.

V and J are TRBV5-1 and TRBJ2-2; TCRdb's D gene call, TRBD1, goes unchecked for lack of DNA. CDR1 and CDR2 (germline): SGHRS, YFSETQ. CDR3 length equals 16 residues. CDR3 protein: CASRPPGQGFTGELFF.

The V and J genes are TRBV7-6 and TRBJ2-5. The CDR3 contains 13 residues. The germline V gene has CDR1 SGHVS and CDR2 FNYEAQ. CDR3 sequence: CASSLSGQETQYF.

This rearrangement joins TRBV4-3 to TRBJ2-3; the TCRdb call, TRBD2, lacks DNA for checking. The CDR3 is made up of 16 amino acids. Germline V lookup: CDR1 LGHNA, CDR2 YSLEER. The CDR3: CASSQERSGRGDTQYF.

The chain uses TRBV3-1 and TRBJ2-1; TCRdb gives TRBD2 as the D gene, but with no DNA this cannot be confirmed. The CDR3 totals 15 residues. CDR1 is LGHDT, CDR2 YNNKEL, per germline (reference sequence). The CDR3 spells CASSQQGLAYNEQFF.

The V call is TRBV5-1, the J call TRBJ2-4; checking the TCRdb D call of TRBD1 is not possible without DNA. The germline gives CDR1 SGHRS, CDR2 YFSETQ. The length of the CDR3 is 14 residues. Here the CDR3 reads CASSPEDRGDIQYF. Based on the CDR3 plus reference TRBV5-1 and TRBJ2-4, the full variable domain is KAGVTQTPRYLIKTRGQQVTLSCSPISGHRSVSWYQQTPGQGLQFLFEYFSETQRNKGNFPGRFSGRQFSNSRSEMNVSTLELGDSALYLCASSPEDRGDIQYFGAGTRLSVL.